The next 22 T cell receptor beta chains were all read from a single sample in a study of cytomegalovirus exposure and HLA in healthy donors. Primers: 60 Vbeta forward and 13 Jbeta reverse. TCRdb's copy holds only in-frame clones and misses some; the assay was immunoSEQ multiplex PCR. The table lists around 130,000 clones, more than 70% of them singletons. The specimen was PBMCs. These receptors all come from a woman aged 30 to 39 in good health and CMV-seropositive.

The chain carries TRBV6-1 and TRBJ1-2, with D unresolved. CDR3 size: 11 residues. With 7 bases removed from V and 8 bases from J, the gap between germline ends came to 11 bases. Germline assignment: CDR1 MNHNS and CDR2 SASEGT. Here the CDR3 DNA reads TGTGCCAGCACGGGCGGGAGCGGCTACACCTTC. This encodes CASTGGSGYTF.

CDR3: CASSSKAAGSDYGYTF. CDR3 sequence (DNA): TGCGCCAGCAGCTCAAAGGCGGCGGGGAGTGACTATGGCTACACCTTC. The chain employs TRBV5-1 and TRBJ1-2; D is unclear. The CDR3 extends over 16 amino acids. Trimming took 3 bases from V and 3 from J, leaving 18 bases between them. Germline V gene data show CDR1 as SGHRS and CDR2 as YFSETQ.

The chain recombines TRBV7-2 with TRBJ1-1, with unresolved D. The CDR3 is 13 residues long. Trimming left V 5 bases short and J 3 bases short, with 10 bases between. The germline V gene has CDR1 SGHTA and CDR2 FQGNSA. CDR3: CASSPGSYTEAFF. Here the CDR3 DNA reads TGTGCCAGCAGCCCCGGGTCGTACACTGAAGCTTTCTTT.

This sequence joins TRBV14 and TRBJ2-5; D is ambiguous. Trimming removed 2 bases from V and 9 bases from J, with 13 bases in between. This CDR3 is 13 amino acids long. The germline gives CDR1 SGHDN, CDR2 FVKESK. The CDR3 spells CASSQSPVWSQYF. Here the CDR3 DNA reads TGTGCCAGCAGCCAATCCCCGGTATGGTCCCAGTACTTC.

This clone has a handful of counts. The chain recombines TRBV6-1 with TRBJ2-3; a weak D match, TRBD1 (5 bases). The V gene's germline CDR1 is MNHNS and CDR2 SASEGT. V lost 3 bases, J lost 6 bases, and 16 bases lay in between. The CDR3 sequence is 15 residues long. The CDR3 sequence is CASSDSLRGKDTQYF. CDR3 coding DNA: TGTGCCAGCAGTGATTCCCTAAGGGGTAAGGATACGCAGTATTTT.

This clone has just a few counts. DNA for the CDR3: TGTGCCAGCAGTGTAGCGGGGGCTAGCACAGATACGCAGTATTTT. Translating gives CASSVAGASTDTQYF. The gene calls are TRBV6-1 and TRBJ2-3, with 9 bases matching TRBD2. CDR1 and CDR2 from the germline V gene are MNHNS and SASEGT. J gave up 0 bases and V 4 bases, and 2 bases lay outside the gene matches. This CDR3 region has 15 residues.

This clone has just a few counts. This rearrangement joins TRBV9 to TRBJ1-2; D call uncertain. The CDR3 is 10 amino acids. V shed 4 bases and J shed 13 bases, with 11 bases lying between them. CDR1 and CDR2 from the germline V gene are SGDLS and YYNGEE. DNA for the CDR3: TGTGCCAGCAGCAACAAGTACCGCACCTTC. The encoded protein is CASSNKYRTF. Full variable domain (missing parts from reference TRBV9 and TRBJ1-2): DSGVTQTPKHLITATGQRVTLRCSPRSGDLSVYWYQQSLDQGLQFLIQYYNGEERAKGNILERFSAQQFPDLHSELNLSSLELGDSALYFCASSNKYRTFGSGTRLTVV.

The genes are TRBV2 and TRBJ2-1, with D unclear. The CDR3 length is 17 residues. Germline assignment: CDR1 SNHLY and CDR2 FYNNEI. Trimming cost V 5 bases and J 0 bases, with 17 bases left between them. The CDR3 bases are TGTGCCAGCAGTCCGACTCTTGAACTACTCTCCTACAATGAGCAGTTCTTC. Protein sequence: CASSPTLELLSYNEQFF. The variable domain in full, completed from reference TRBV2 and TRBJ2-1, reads EPEVTQTPSHQVTQMGQEVILRCVPISNHLYFYWYRQILGQKVEFLVSFYNNEISEKSEIFDDQFSVERPDGSNFTLKIRSTKLEDSAMYFCASSPTLELLSYNEQFFGPGTRLTVL.

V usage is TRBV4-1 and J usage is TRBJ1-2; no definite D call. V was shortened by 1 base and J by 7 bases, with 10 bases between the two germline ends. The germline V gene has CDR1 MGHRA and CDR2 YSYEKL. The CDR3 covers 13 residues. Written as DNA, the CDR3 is TGCGCCAGCAGCCAAGTGGCCCTCTCTGGCTACACCTTC. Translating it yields CASSQVALSGYTF.

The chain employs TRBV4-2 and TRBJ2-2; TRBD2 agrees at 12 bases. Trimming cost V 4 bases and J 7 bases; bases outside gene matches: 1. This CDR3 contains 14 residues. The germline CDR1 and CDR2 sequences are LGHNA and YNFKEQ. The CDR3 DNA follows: TGTGCCAGCAGCCGGACTAGCGGGAACGGGGAGCTGTTTTTT. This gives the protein CASSRTSGNGELFF.

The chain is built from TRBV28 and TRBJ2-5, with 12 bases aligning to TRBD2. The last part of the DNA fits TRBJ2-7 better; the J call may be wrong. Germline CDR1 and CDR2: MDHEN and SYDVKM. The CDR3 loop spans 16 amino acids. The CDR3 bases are TGTGCCAGCAGTTCCCCGGGACTAGCGGGCTCCTACGAGCAGTACTTC. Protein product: CASSSPGLAGSYEQYF.

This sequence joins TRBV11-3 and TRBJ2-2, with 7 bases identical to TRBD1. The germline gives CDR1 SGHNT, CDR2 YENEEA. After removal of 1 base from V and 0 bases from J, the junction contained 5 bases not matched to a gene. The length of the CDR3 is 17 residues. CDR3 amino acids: CASSLGQGDANTGELFF. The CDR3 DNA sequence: TGTGCCAGCAGCTTAGGGCAGGGGGACGCGAACACCGGGGAGCTGTTTTTT.

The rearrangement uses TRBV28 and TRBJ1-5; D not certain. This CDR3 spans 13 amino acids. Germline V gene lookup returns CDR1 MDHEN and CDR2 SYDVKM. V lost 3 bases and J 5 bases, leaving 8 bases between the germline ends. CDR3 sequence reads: CASSFVLHQPQHF. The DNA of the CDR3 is TGTGCCAGCAGTTTCGTCCTACATCAGCCCCAGCATTTT.

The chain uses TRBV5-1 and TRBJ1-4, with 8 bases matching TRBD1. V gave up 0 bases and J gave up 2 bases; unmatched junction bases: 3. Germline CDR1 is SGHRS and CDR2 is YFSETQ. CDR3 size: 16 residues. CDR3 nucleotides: TGCGCCAGCAGCTTGGGGGGGACAGGCACTAATGAAAAACTGTTTTTT. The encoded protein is CASSLGGTGTNEKLFF. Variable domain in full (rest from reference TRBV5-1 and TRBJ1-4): KAGVTQTPRYLIKTRGQQVTLSCSPISGHRSVSWYQQTPGQGLQFLFEYFSETQRNKGNFPGRFSGRQFSNSRSEMNVSTLELGDSALYLCASSLGGTGTNEKLFFGSGTQLSVL.

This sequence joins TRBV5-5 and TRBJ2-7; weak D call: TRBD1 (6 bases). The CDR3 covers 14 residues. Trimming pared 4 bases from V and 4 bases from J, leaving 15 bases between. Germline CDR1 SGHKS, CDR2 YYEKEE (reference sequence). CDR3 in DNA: TGTGCCAGCAGCCCGACAGGTAAGCATTACGAGCAGTACTTC. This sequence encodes CASSPTGKHYEQYF.

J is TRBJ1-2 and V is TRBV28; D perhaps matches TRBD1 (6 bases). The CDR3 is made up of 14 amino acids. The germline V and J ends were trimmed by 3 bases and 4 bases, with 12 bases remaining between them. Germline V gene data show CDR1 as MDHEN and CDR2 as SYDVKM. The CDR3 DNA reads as TGTGCCAGCAGTTTTCAGGGGACACCCTATGGCTACACCTTC. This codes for CASSFQGTPYGYTF.

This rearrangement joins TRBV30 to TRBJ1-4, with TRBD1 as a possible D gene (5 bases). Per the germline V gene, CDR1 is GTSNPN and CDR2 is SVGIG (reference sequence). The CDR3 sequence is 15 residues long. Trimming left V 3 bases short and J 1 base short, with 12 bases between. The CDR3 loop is CAWRGRQLTNEKLFF. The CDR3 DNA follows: TGTGCCTGGAGGGGCCGACAGTTAACTAATGAAAAACTGTTTTTT.

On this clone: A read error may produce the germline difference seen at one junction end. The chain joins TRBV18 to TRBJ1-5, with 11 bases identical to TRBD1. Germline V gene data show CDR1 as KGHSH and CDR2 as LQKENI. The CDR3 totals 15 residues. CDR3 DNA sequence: TGTGCCAGCCCACCGGGACAGGGGGATAATCAGCCCCAGCATTTT. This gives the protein CASPPGQGDNQPQHF.

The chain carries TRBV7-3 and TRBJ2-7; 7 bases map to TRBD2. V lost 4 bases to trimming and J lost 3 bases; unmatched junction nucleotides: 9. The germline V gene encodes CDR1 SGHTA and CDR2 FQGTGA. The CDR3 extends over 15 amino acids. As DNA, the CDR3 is TGTGCCAGCAGCTCCCAGGGAGGGCCAAACTACGAGCAGTACTTC. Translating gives CASSSQGGPNYEQYF.

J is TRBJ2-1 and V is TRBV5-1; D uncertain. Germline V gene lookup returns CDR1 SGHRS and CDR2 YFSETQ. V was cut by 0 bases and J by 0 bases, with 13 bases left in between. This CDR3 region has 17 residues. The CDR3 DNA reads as TGCGCCAGCAGCTTGGCGCGTTCCTCCCTCTCCTACAATGAGCAGTTCTTC. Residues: CASSLARSSLSYNEQFF.

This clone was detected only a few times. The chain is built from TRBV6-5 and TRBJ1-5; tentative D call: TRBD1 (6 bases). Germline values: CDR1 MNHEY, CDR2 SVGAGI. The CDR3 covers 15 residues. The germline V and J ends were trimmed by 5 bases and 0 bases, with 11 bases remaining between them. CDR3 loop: CASSRGYSSNQPQHF. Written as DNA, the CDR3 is TGTGCCAGCAGTAGGGGGTACAGTAGCAATCAGCCCCAGCATTTT.

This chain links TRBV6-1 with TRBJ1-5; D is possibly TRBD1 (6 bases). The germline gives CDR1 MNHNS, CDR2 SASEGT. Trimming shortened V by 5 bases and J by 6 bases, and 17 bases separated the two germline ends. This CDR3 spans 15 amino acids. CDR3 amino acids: CASSSGTTRGQPQHF. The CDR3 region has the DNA TGTGCCAGCAGTAGCGGGACAACTCGGGGTCAGCCCCAGCATTTT.